Described below is a single T cell receptor beta chain sequence and its context. The sample belongs to a study of blood T cell repertoires in COVID-19. Study-level information: COVID-19 samples, acute and convalescent, were from the United States, Italy and Spain. Nucleic acid was either cDNA or gDNA, and it came from T cells, B-cell-depleted T cells, or PBMCs.

Germline CDR1 and CDR2: ENHRY and SYGVKD. This CDR3 comprises 16 residues. V lost 0 bases, J lost 1 base, and 2 bases stayed unmatched. In the source study's methods: Reference gene primer amplification in the assay estimated nucleated cell counts. The protocol was immunoSEQ multiplex PCR, while the TCRdb copy is restricted to in-frame clones and leaves out a portion. V and J calls and clone size are those listed in that table; D and trimming were worked out from the DNA. This table has about 120,000 clones, roughly 83% appearing once. The source of this sequence is a man aged 25 to 40 with acute or convalescent COVID-19. The specimen was peripheral blood. The rearrangement uses TRBV10-3 and TRBJ2-2; 7 positions agree with TRBD1. The CDR3 is CAISESGTVNTGELFF. CDR3 sequence (DNA): TGTGCCATCAGTGAGTCGGGGACAGTGAACACCGGGGAGCTGTTTTTT.